Here is one TCR beta chain with its context. Antigen: not known. This entry comes from a study of blood T cells in healthy people across ages. Whole-study findings and limits: A roughly linear fall in TCR beta diversity per million T cells was seen with increasing age. Higher diversity and more naive CD4+ cells were features of long-lived donors, compared to aged donors. Donor CMV status, an unknown factor, possibly confounded changes in expanded clonotypes.

A second about 7 to 11 cycle PCR used barcoded and J-beta primers. The authors tagged each cDNA molecule using a template-switch adaptor with 12 random nucleotides. TCRdb reprocessed the 5' RACE reads with MiXCR, giving one entry per CDR3 protein. Among hundreds of thousands of distinct CDR3 sequences, 58% were seen once, and the ten largest hold about 20%. V was clipped by 11 bases and J by 7 bases, with 20 bases between them. The CDR3 totals 14 residues. Germline V gene lookup returns CDR1 KGHDR and CDR2 SFDVKD. The receptor was derived from a man aged 25 to 40 in good health. This rearrangement joins TRBV24-1 to TRBJ2-1; D might be TRBD1 (6 bases). Sequencing was performed on blood. CDR3 protein: CAIRGGGPGNEQFF. The DNA for the CDR3 is TGTGCCATACGAGGGGGTGGACCTGGAAATGAGCAGTTCTTC.